Included here is one T cell receptor (beta chain) sequence, with context. Its antigen is unidentified. Every TCR beta cDNA library bore unique molecular identifiers. In TCRdb, the PCR reads were re-called with MiXCR into one record per CDR3 protein. This sample carries roughly 410,000 distinct CDR3 sequences, 30% to 45% of them seen once, and the ten largest clones take 13%. This entry comes from a study of post-analysis software for immune sequencing data. Study-wide results and caveats: Four to six TRBV segments were significantly more frequent in patients than in controls. TRBV5-6, TRBV5-1 and TRBV20-1 were among these segments. Those samples that were prepared in the same batch co-clustered strongly by F measure.

CDR1 and CDR2 (germline): SGHRS, YFSETQ. The trim removed 8 bases at V and 5 bases at J, leaving 13 bases unmatched. This CDR3 contains 17 residues. The sequenced sample consisted of blood. The sequence came from a girl between 5 and 17 years old with multiple sclerosis. The chain uses TRBV5-1 and TRBJ2-4, with 13 bases aligning to TRBD2. The CDR3 DNA reads as TGCGCCAGTAGCGTTGAACTAGCGGGGGGGCACCAAAACATTCAGTACTTC. This sequence encodes CASSVELAGGHQNIQYF. Full variable domain (remainder filled in from reference TRBV5-1 and TRBJ2-4): KAGVTQTPRYLIKTRGQQVTLSCSPISGHRSVSWYQQTPGQGLQFLFEYFSETQRNKGNFPGRFSGRQFSNSRSEMNVSTLELGDSALYLCASSVELAGGHQNIQYFGAGTRLSVL.